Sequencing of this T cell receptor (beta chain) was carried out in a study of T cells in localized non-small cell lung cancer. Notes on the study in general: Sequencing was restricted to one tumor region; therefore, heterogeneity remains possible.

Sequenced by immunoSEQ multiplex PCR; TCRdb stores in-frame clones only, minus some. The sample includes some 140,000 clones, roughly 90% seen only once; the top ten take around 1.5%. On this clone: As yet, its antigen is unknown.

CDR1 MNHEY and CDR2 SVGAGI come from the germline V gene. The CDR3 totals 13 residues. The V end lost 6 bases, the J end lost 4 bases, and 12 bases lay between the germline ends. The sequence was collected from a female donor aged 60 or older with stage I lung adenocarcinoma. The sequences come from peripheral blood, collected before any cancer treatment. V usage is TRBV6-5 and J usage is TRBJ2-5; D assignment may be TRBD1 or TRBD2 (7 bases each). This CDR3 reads CASSLRGGETQYF. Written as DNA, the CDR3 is TGTGCCAGCAGCCTCAGGGGGGGAGAGACCCAGTACTTC.